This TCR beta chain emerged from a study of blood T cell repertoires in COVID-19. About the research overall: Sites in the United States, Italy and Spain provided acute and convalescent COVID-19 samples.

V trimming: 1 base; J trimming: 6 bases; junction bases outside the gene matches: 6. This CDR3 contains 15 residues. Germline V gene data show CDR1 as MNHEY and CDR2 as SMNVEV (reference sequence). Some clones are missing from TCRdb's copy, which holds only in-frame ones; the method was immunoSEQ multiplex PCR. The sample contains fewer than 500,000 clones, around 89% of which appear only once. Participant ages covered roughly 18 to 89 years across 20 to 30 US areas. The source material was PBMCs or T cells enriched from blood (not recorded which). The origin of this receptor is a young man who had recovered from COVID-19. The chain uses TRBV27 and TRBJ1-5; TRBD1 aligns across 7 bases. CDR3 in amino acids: CASSLYGTAGQPQHF. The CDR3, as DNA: TGTGCCAGCAGTTTATACGGGACAGCTGGTCAGCCCCAGCATTTT.